This T cell receptor beta chain was retrieved from a study of shared clonotypes between healthy human individuals. Turning to this clone: Its antigen is currently unknown.

Replicate PCRs from sorted subsets contained around 190 ng DNA, which is tens of thousands of T cell genomes. The repertoire was sequenced with immunoSEQ multiplex PCR; TCRdb's copy has only in-frame clones and lacks some. The table lists roughly 2.2 million clones, about 92% of them singletons, with around 0.4% in the top ten. Study findings and constraints: Rarefaction curves obtained for sorted subsets showed sequencing incomplete despite large depth.

The clonotype comes from a man in his late teens or twenties in good health. Some clones in this sample may be carry-over from other donors' samples. The sequencing sample was made of naive CD4+ T cells from PBMCs. The subset here: CD45RA+ positively selected.

The CDR3 DNA reads TGTGCCAGCAGCTCCTGGGGCGACACCGGGGAGCTGTTTTTT. Protein product: CASSSWGDTGELFF. This chain connects TRBV6-5 to TRBJ2-2; tentatively, D is TRBD1 (5 bases). V dropped 6 bases and J dropped 3 bases, with 11 bases sitting between them. The CDR3 is 14 residues long. Germline V gene data show CDR1 as MNHEY and CDR2 as SVGAGI.